This T cell receptor (beta chain) was retrieved from a study of T cell responses to AZD1222 COVID-19 vaccine (dated by TCRdb to the early 2020s). Study-level background: AZD1222 recipients with second doses at about 4 weeks or about 12 weeks were pooled, because spike-specific TCR depth and breadth did not differ between schedules. TCR sequencing was performed for roughly 250 trial participants, of whom 207 were given two doses of AZD1222 and approximately 25 were given two doses of MenACWY control vaccine. Enrollment into the trials was organized by age into subgroups of 18-55, 56-69 and 70-plus years, and those subgroups contained roughly 150, 30 and 60 TCR-sequenced participants, respectively.

V loses 2 bases of germline sequence and J loses 1 base, and the interval between the two ends is 12 bases. CDR1 is given as MNHNS and CDR2 as SASEGT, both from the germline V gene. The cysteine opens and the phenylalanine closes a CDR3 of 16 amino acids. The sequence is cut down to CDR3 DNA, 48 bases in frame from base 1. General study outcomes and caveats: The 56-69-year group was small, and its depth increase did not reach significance, likely because of low power. Vaccine-associated CD4 TCRs spanned the whole spike protein, with dominant responses in regions 160-218 and 743-854. Spike-specific TCR breadth and depth rose significantly after two AZD1222 doses compared with day 0 and with MenACWY recipients. Because no samples from the day 14 peak response were available, repertoires could be characterized only after the peak T cell response. Reportedly, almost half of the unique spike-specific TCRs recognized epitopes lying outside the regions that are mutated in the B.1.351 and B.1.1.7 variants. Participants were mostly white British, with more females than males. The authors suggested clonal diversity may have been underestimated. Conclusions about previously exposed vaccinees are limited, since just 5 to 7 AZD1222 recipients were seropositive for SARS-CoV-2 at baseline.

This specimen's time point label, interpreted: baseline before first vaccination. Samples from vaccinated people were obtained from the UK trials COV001 and COV002, which included a single-blind randomized controlled phase 2/3 trial of AZD1222 (ChAdOx1 nCoV-19) in healthy adults. For TCRbeta chain sequencing, PBMC samples were collected from trial participants at day 0 and at day 28 after the second dose. The table lists this clone with a few counts. No cognate antigen has been identified for it. No much larger clone is present one base from it, and per-base qualities are unavailable. The CDR3 regions of human TCRbeta chains were analyzed by immunosequencing. The authors' pipeline ran thus. TCRs in the repertoires were matched against a reference library of SARS-CoV-2-specific TCRs that had been generated with the MIRA antigen-specificity platform. Breadth was defined as the fraction of unique TCRs that were SARS-CoV-2-associated, and depth was defined as the fraction of total T cells that were SARS-CoV-2-associated. Using the MIRA data, every spike-specific TCR was mapped to the spike region that the TCR reacted to and assigned to either a CD4 or a CD8 class. Log10-transformed breadth and depth values were compared by one-way ANOVA with Sidak's multiple comparisons tests. The table was pulled from immuneACCESS by TCRdb, which kept in-frame rearrangements only. Such tables lose some clones; where checked, under half of the loss comes from unresolved V genes, and the rest has no known cause. The DNA gave D and trimming, while V, J and clone size come from that table. The sample table records about 130,000 clones; approximately 88% of these occur just once. The ten most abundant clones make up about 6% of the sample.

The V gene is TRBV6-1 and the J gene is TRBJ1-3, with no D gene named confidently. The receptor's source is an adult in good health. Specimen: peripheral blood, collected on day 0 of AZD1222 vaccination. The CDR3: CASSERRTASGNTIYF. The DNA sequence reads TGTGCCAGCAGTGAAAGGAGAACAGCTTCTGGAAACACCATATATTTT.